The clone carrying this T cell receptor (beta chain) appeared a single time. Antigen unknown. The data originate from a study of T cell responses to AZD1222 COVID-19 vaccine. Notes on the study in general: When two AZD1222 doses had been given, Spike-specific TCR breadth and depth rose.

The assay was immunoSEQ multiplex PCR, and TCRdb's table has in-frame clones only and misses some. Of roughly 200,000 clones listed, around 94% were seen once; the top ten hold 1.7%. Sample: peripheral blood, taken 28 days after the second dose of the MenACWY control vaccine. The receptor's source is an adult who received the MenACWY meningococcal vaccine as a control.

The DNA of the CDR3 is TGTGCCAGCAGCCCTGTTAGGGAGGCCTCCTACAATGAGCAGTTCTTC. It translates to CASSPVREASYNEQFF. This chain joins TRBV11-1 and TRBJ2-1; tentative D call: TRBD2 (6 bases). The germline gives CDR1 SGHAT, CDR2 FQDESV (reference sequence). CDR3 length: 16 amino acids. The V end was cut by 5 bases, the J end by 0 bases, with 14 bases between.